This T cell receptor beta chain was recorded in a study of control samples from healthy donors and cancer patients. Measured with immunoSEQ multiplex PCR; TCRdb has only the in-frame clones, and not every one. The data show some 100,000 clones, roughly 84% seen once. Germline CDR1 reads SQVTM; CDR2 reads ANQGSEA. V trimming: 2 bases; J trimming: 7 bases; junction bases outside the gene matches: 6. The CDR3 has 14 amino acids. Sequencing input: blood. The chain joins TRBV29-1 to TRBJ2-2; 8 nucleotides align to TRBD1. The TCR sequence derives from a woman aged 50 to 60 in good health. CDR3 sequence (DNA): TGCAGCGTTGAAACAGGGGGAACGGGCGGGGAGCTGTTTTTT. This codes for CSVETGGTGGELFF.